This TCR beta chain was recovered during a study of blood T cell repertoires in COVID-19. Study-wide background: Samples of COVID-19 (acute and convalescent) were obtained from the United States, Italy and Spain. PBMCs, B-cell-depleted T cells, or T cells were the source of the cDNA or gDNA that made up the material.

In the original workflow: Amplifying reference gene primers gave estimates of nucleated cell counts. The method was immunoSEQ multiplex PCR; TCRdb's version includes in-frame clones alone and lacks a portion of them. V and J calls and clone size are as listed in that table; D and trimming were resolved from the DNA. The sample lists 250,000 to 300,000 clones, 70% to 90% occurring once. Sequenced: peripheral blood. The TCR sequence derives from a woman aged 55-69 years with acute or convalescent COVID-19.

The CDR3 DNA follows: TGTGCCAGCAGCCAAGATTGGACAGGGGCGGAGGGCTACACCTTC. This codes for CASSQDWTGAEGYTF. The chain combines TRBV4-2 with TRBJ1-2; TRBD1 matches at 9 bases. This CDR3 has 15 residues. In germline, CDR1 is LGHNA, CDR2 YNFKEQ. With 0 bases clipped from V and 8 bases from J, the junction kept 7 bases outside the gene matches.